This T cell receptor (beta chain) was identified in a study of cytomegalovirus exposure and HLA in healthy donors. Details on this clone: What it binds is unknown.

The PCR was carried out with 60 Vbeta primers and 13 Jbeta primers. Per the authors' pipeline: Some 9.9 million shared chains were among approximately 80 million unique TCR beta chains counted in a later analysis. The table came from immunoSEQ multiplex PCR; TCRdb's copy has only in-frame clones and leaves some out. V and J calls and clone size are as listed in that table; D and trimming were resolved from the DNA. The table has around 210,000 clones, more than 70% seen once. Whole-study results and caveats: Because they were indistinguishable, some V segments, including TRBV6-2 and TRBV6-3, were excluded. Roughly uniform sequencing depth across donors was assumed, possibly incorrectly. Further analysis was carried out later, and it showed several of the most significant clusters appearing linked to common viral pathogens.

Germline V lookup: CDR1 LNHDA, CDR2 SQIVND (reference sequence). J gave up 4 bases and V 5 bases, and 12 bases lay outside the gene matches. This CDR3 contains 16 residues. The sequencing sample was made of PBMCs. The rearrangement joins TRBV19 to TRBJ1-1, with 8 bases matching TRBD1. This receptor was identified in a boy aged 10-17 years in good health and CMV-seronegative. CDR3 DNA sequence: TGTGCCAGTAGTGAAGGACAGGGAACGGGCGCCACTGAAGCTTTCTTT. It encodes CASSEGQGTGATEAFF.